One and the same sample provided the 29 T cell receptor beta chains below, sequenced in a study of T cell responses to AZD1222 COVID-19 vaccine. TCRdb's table, derived via immunoSEQ multiplex PCR, lists solely in-frame clones and lacks some. The sample lists some 74,000 clones; 85% to 90% were seen once. Here the sequenced sample was peripheral blood, taken 28 days after the second AZD1222 dose. The receptors were sampled from an adult who received the AZD1222 COVID-19 vaccine.

The chain carries TRBV5-4 and TRBJ2-1; possibly TRBD1 for D (6 bases). Looked up from germline, CDR1 is SGHNT and CDR2 is YYREEE (reference sequence). CDR3 length: 13 residues. V lost 10 bases and J 0 bases, leaving 11 bases between the germline ends. CDR3 amino acids: CAAQGPSYNEQFF. The CDR3 DNA reads TGTGCCGCCCAGGGGCCCTCCTACAATGAGCAGTTCTTC.

V and J are TRBV19 and TRBJ2-5; 7 positions agree with TRBD2. Unmatched junction bases numbered 6, after V lost 1 base and J lost 7 bases. Germline-derived CDR1 and CDR2 are LNHDA and SQIVND (reference sequence). This CDR3 contains 14 residues. Written as DNA, the CDR3 is TGTGCCAGTAGTATAGTCGGCGGGGAGGGGACCCAGTACTTC. Its translation: CASSIVGGEGTQYF.

V gene TRBV6-6 combines with J gene TRBJ1-1, with D hard to call. The germline V and J ends were trimmed by 7 bases and 4 bases, with 16 bases remaining between them. Germline V gene sequence: CDR1 MNHNY, CDR2 SVGAGI (reference sequence). CDR3 length: 14 amino acids. The CDR3 bases are TGTGCCAGCAACGACCCGTATCGGACCACTGAAGCTTTCTTT. It codes for CASNDPYRTTEAFF.

This clone was observed a single time. The chain is built from TRBV11-3 and TRBJ2-3; D is perhaps TRBD2 (6 bases). CDR1 and CDR2 (germline): SGHNT, YENEEA. The V end was cut by 3 bases, the J end by 4 bases, with 8 bases between. This CDR3 is 13 amino acids long. Written as DNA, the CDR3 is TGTGCCAGCAGCTTGGGGGGTGCAGATACGCAGTATTTT. Translating it yields CASSLGGADTQYF.

This chain's CDR3 is CASSPGNTGELFF. In DNA, the CDR3 is TGTGCCAGCTCACCGGGGAACACCGGGGAGCTGTTTTTT. This chain links TRBV18 with TRBJ2-2, with no clear D. The germline CDR1 and CDR2 sequences are KGHSH and LQKENI. CDR3 length: 13 amino acids. Between the trimmed V and J ends, which lost 3 bases and 1 base, there was a span of 3 bases.

The J gene is TRBJ2-2, the V gene TRBV28, with 9 bases lining up with TRBD2. V gave up 3 bases and J gave up 4 bases; unmatched junction bases: 12. The CDR3 contains 18 residues. The germline V gene has CDR1 MDHEN and CDR2 SYDVKM. The CDR3 nucleotides are TGTGCCAGCAGTTTTGCTTCCCGGCTAGCGGGACTCACCGGGGAGCTGTTTTTT. Translating gives CASSFASRLAGLTGELFF.

V is TRBV4-3 and J is TRBJ2-3; 9 bases agree with TRBD2. The J segment lost 4 bases and the V segment lost 4 bases, leaving 9 bases of the junction unmatched. This CDR3 spans 16 amino acids. CDR1 is LGHNA, CDR2 YSLEER, per germline. The DNA of the CDR3 is TGCGCCAGCAGCCCAGGAGTCGCGGGGGGGCCAGATACGCAGTATTTT. Protein product: CASSPGVAGGPDTQYF.

This chain joins TRBV6-2 or TRBV6-3 and TRBJ2-7; D remains unclear. Per germline, CDR1 MNHEY and CDR2 SVGEGT. CDR3 length equals 12 residues. Trimming took 6 bases from V and 1 from J, leaving 7 bases between them. CDR3 bases: TGTGCCAGCAGCCCACAGTCCTACGAGCAGTACTTC. It specifies CASSPQSYEQYF.

V and J are TRBV3-1 (or the pseudogene TRBV3-2) and TRBJ2-1; D may be TRBD1 or TRBD2 (5 bases each). This CDR3 is built from 18 residues. V lost 4 bases to trimming and J lost 0 bases, with 19 bases between them. Germline V lookup: CDR1 LGHDT, CDR2 YNNKEL (reference sequence). The CDR3 is CASSLSGTYRSSYNEQFF. The CDR3 nucleotides are TGTGCCAGCAGCCTATCCGGGACCTACCGTAGCTCCTACAATGAGCAGTTCTTC.

This clone was recorded only once. The chain uses TRBV3-1 (or the pseudogene TRBV3-2) and TRBJ2-2; D unclear. This CDR3 comprises 14 residues. CDR1 is LGHDT, CDR2 YNNKEL, per germline (reference sequence). Trimming pared 2 bases from V and 5 bases from J, leaving 9 bases between. The CDR3 DNA reads TGTGCCAGCAGCCAACCCCTACGTACCGGGGAGCTGTTTTTT. Translated: CASSQPLRTGELFF.

The chain combines TRBV18 with TRBJ2-7; D is perhaps TRBD1 (6 bases). Germline CDR1 and CDR2: KGHSH and LQKENI. There are 14 residues in the CDR3. Deletions cut 6 bases from V and 2 bases from J, with 14 bases between. DNA of the CDR3: TGTGCCAGCTCTCCCAACAGGGATACCTACGAGCAGTACTTC. It is translated as CASSPNRDTYEQYF.

The genes are TRBV27 and TRBJ1-2; a weak D match, TRBD1 (6 bases). Trimming cost V 0 bases and J 8 bases, with 10 bases left between them. Germline V gene sequence: CDR1 MNHEY, CDR2 SMNVEV (reference sequence). The CDR3 has 13 amino acids. Here the CDR3 reads CASSLSGRGGYTF. The CDR3 DNA follows: TGTGCCAGCAGTTTATCGGGCAGGGGAGGCTACACCTTC.

J is TRBJ1-1 and V is TRBV2; D unresolved. Germline CDR1 is SNHLY and CDR2 is FYNNEI. This CDR3 comprises 11 residues. With 5 bases removed from V and 9 bases from J, the gap between germline ends came to 10 bases. The CDR3 DNA is TGTGCCAGCAGTTTCGGCGCGAAAGCTTTCTTT. This encodes CASSFGAKAFF.

The V gene is TRBV4-2, the J gene TRBJ1-5, with D maybe TRBD1 (5 bases). Trimming pared 4 bases from V and 7 bases from J, leaving 17 bases between. From germline, CDR1 is LGHNA and CDR2 YNFKEQ. This CDR3 comprises 15 residues. CDR3 in DNA: TGTGCCAGCAGCCCACGGGGGATAAGAGAACAGCCCCAGCATTTT. It encodes CASSPRGIREQPQHF.

The chain combines TRBV3-1 (or the pseudogene TRBV3-2) with TRBJ1-1; D not certain. Germline lookup yields CDR1 LGHDT and CDR2 YNNKEL (reference sequence). Trimming took 3 bases from V and 1 from J, leaving 12 bases between them. The CDR3 consists of 15 residues. The chain's CDR3 is CASSQTGIRNTEAFF. CDR3 sequence (DNA): TGTGCCAGCAGCCAGACTGGTATAAGGAACACTGAAGCTTTCTTT.

The V call is TRBV6-2 or TRBV6-3, the J call TRBJ1-5; possibly TRBD1 for D (6 bases). The germline gives CDR1 MNHEY, CDR2 SVGEGT. This CDR3 is built from 16 residues. V lost 4 bases to trimming and J lost 6 bases, with 19 bases between them. Written as DNA, the CDR3 is TGTGCCAGCAGTTTCCATCCGGCAGGGGTCCTTCAGCCCCAGCATTTT. Translated, it gives CASSFHPAGVLQPQHF.

CDR3 DNA: TGTGCCAGCAGTTTAGGGGGGAGAGGCCAGCCCCAGCATTTT. Its translation is CASSLGGRGQPQHF. The chain combines TRBV27 with TRBJ1-5, with D maybe TRBD1 (5 bases). The CDR3 loop spans 14 amino acids. CDR1 and CDR2 from the germline V gene are MNHEY and SMNVEV (reference sequence). Trimming took off 2 bases at V and 7 bases at J, with 12 bases between the two ends.

This sequence joins TRBV30 and TRBJ1-5, with 7 bases identical to TRBD1. The germline CDR1 and CDR2 sequences are GTSNPN and SVGIG (reference sequence). V shed 2 bases and J 6 bases; nucleotides not matched to a gene: 10. The CDR3 runs 15 residues. CDR3 loop: CAWSTPDREPQPQHF. The CDR3 DNA reads as TGTGCCTGGAGTACCCCAGACAGGGAGCCTCAGCCCCAGCATTTT.

This chain joins TRBV28 and TRBJ1-3; D is unclear. The CDR3 has 15 residues. The V end lost 5 bases, the J end lost 0 bases, and 11 bases lay between the germline ends. The germline CDR1 and CDR2 sequences are MDHEN and SYDVKM. CDR3 in DNA: TGTGCCAGCAGTCCCCCCAGAGCCTCTGGAAACACCATATATTTT. Protein product: CASSPPRASGNTIYF.

This rearrangement joins TRBV5-1 to TRBJ1-4; 7 nucleotides match TRBD1. This CDR3 region has 16 residues. Trimming at V came to 4 bases and at J to 2 bases, leaving 8 bases not matched to a gene. Germline loops: CDR1 SGHRS, CDR2 YFSETQ. The chain's CDR3 is CASSPTDRVTNEKLFF. The DNA for the CDR3 is TGCGCCAGCAGCCCGACCGACAGGGTCACTAATGAAAAACTGTTTTTT. Variable domain in full (rest from reference TRBV5-1 and TRBJ1-4): KAGVTQTPRYLIKTRGQQVTLSCSPISGHRSVSWYQQTPGQGLQFLFEYFSETQRNKGNFPGRFSGRQFSNSRSEMNVSTLELGDSALYLCASSPTDRVTNEKLFFGSGTQLSVL.

This clone was found once. The gene calls are TRBV28 and TRBJ1-1, with D perhaps matching TRBD1 (6 bases). The CDR3 totals 14 residues. Looked up from germline, CDR1 is MDHEN and CDR2 is SYDVKM. Between the trimmed V and J ends, which lost 7 bases and 3 bases, there was a span of 15 bases. Here the CDR3 DNA reads TGTGCCAGCACCTCCCGGGGGGCGGACACTGAAGCTTTCTTT. This translates into CASTSRGADTEAFF.

The chain recombines TRBV2 with TRBJ2-5; D remains unclear. The V gene lost 1 base and the J gene lost 6 bases, with 9 bases spanning the gap. Germline CDR1 is SNHLY and CDR2 is FYNNEI. The CDR3 length is 13 residues. CDR3 bases: TGTGCCAGCAGTGAAGGTGCCTCGCAGACCCAGTACTTC. Translating gives CASSEGASQTQYF. Full variable domain (missing parts from reference TRBV2 and TRBJ2-5): EPEVTQTPSHQVTQMGQEVILRCVPISNHLYFYWYRQILGQKVEFLVSFYNNEISEKSEIFDDQFSVERPDGSNFTLKIRSTKLEDSAMYFCASSEGASQTQYFGPGTRLLVL.

The chain combines TRBV19 with TRBJ1-2; no firm D call. The CDR3 contains 13 residues. V lost 7 bases and J 4 bases, leaving 13 bases between the germline ends. Per germline, CDR1 LNHDA and CDR2 SQIVND (reference sequence). This CDR3 is CASTVREGYGYTF. The CDR3 DNA reads as TGTGCCAGTACTGTCAGAGAGGGCTATGGCTACACCTTC.

The chain links TRBV7-3 to TRBJ2-2; the D is unclear. This CDR3 is 14 amino acids long. Trimming stripped 5 bases from V and 1 base from J, with 8 bases between. Germline-derived CDR1 and CDR2 are SGHTA and FQGTGA. Here the CDR3 reads CASSPKVNTGELFF. The CDR3 bases are TGTGCCAGCAGCCCTAAAGTGAACACCGGGGAGCTGTTTTTT. Using reference TRBV7-3 and TRBJ2-2 for the parts outside the CDR3, the full variable domain is GAGVSQTPSNKVTEKGKYVELRCDPISGHTALYWYRQSLGQGPEFLIYFQGTGAADDSGLPNDRFFAVRPEGSVSTLKIQRTERGDSAVYLCASSPKVNTGELFFGEGSRLTVL.

The chain recombines TRBV28 with TRBJ2-1; D is possibly TRBD1 (7 bases). Trimming removed 5 bases at V and 7 bases at J, with 21 bases between. Germline V gives CDR1 MDHEN, CDR2 SYDVKM. This CDR3 spans 16 amino acids. CDR3 bases: TGTGCCAGCAGTCCTCAGGGGGTGTGGGGGAGGAATGAGCAGTTCTTC. As protein: CASSPQGVWGRNEQFF.

The gene calls are TRBV12-3 or TRBV12-4 and TRBJ1-3; D is uncertain. V shed 3 bases and J shed 3 bases, with 3 bases lying between them. CDR3 length: 12 residues. This chain's CDR3 is CASSFFGNTIYF. DNA of the CDR3: TGTGCCAGCAGTTTTTTTGGAAACACCATATATTTT.

The CDR3 reads CASGDGPAGGLDEQFF. The CDR3 DNA sequence: TGTGCCAGCGGCGACGGGCCAGCGGGGGGGCTGGATGAGCAGTTCTTC. The chain couples TRBV9 to TRBJ2-1; 10 positions agree with TRBD2. The CDR3 consists of 16 residues. J gave up 8 bases and V 7 bases, and 15 bases lay outside the gene matches. Germline lookup yields CDR1 SGDLS and CDR2 YYNGEE. The complete variable domain, with remaining parts taken from reference TRBV9 and TRBJ2-1, reads DSGVTQTPKHLITATGQRVTLRCSPRSGDLSVYWYQQSLDQGLQFLIQYYNGEERAKGNILERFSAQQFPDLHSELNLSSLELGDSALYFCASGDGPAGGLDEQFFGPGTRLTVL.

The J gene is TRBJ2-3, the V gene TRBV3-1 (or the pseudogene TRBV3-2); the D gene is possibly TRBD2 (5 bases). Germline V gene lookup returns CDR1 LGHDT and CDR2 YNNKEL (reference sequence). This CDR3 has 15 residues. V lost 0 bases and J lost 3, with 10 bases in between. The CDR3 DNA follows: TGTGCCAGCAGCCAAGATTCTAGCCGAACAGATACGCAGTATTTT. It codes for CASSQDSSRTDTQYF.

V usage is TRBV5-4 and J usage is TRBJ2-7; 11 bases agree with TRBD2. The CDR3 runs 14 residues. J lost 6 bases, V lost 1 base, and 3 bases had no gene match. In germline, CDR1 is SGHNT, CDR2 YYREEE (reference sequence). The CDR3 loop reads CASSLQLAGGEQYF. The DNA for the CDR3 is TGTGCCAGCAGCTTGCAGCTAGCGGGGGGCGAGCAGTACTTC.